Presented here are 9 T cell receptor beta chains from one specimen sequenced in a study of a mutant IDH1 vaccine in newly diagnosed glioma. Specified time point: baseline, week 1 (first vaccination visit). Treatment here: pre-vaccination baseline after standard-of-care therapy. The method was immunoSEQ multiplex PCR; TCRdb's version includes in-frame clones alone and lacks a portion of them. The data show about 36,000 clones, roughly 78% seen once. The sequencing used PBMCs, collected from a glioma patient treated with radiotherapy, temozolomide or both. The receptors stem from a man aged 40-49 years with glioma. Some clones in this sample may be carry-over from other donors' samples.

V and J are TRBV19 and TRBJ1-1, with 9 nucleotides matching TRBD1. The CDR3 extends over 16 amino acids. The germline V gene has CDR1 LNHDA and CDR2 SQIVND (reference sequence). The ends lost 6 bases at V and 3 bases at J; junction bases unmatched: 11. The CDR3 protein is CASRMDRGAGYTEAFF. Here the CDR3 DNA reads TGTGCCAGTAGGATGGACAGGGGCGCAGGTTACACTGAAGCTTTCTTT.

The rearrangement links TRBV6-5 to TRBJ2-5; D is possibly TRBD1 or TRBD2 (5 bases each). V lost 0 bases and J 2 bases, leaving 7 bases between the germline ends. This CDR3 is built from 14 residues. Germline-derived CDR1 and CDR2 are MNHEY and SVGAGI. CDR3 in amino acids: CASSYSGPQETQYF. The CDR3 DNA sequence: TGTGCCAGCAGTTACTCGGGACCACAAGAGACCCAGTACTTC.

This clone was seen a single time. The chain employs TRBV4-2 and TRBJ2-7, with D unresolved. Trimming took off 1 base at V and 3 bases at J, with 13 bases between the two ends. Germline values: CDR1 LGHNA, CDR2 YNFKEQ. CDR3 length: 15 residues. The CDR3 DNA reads TGTGCCAGCAGCCAAGCGTCAGGAAACTTCTACGAGCAGTACTTC. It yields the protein CASSQASGNFYEQYF.

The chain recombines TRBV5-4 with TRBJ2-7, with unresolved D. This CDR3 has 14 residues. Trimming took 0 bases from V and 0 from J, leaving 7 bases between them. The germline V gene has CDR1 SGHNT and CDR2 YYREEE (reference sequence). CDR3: CASSLVGDSYEQYF. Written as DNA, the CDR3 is TGTGCCAGCAGCTTGGTGGGCGACTCCTACGAGCAGTACTTC.

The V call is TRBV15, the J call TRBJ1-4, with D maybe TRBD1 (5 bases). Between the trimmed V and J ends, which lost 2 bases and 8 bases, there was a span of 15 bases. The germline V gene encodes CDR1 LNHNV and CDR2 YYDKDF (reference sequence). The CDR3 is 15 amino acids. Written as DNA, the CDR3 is TGTGCCACCAGCAGATCCCAGGGCCCGTCCGAAAAACTGTTTTTT. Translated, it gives CATSRSQGPSEKLFF.

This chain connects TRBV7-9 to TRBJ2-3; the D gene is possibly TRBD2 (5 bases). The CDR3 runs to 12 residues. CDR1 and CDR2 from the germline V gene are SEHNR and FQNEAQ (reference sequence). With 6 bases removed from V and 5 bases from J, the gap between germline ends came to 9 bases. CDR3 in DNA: TGTGCCAGCAGTGGGGAGAGAGATACGCAGTATTTT. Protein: CASSGERDTQYF.

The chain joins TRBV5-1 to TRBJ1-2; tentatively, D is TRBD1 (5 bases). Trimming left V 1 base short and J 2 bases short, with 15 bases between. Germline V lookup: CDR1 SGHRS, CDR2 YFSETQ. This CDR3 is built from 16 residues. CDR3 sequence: CASSLMWSGQNYGYTF. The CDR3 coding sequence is TGCGCCAGCAGCTTGATGTGGTCGGGGCAGAACTATGGCTACACCTTC.

CDR3 region: CASSSKRTSGGANTGELFF. CDR3 DNA sequence: TGCGCCAGCAGCTCTAAACGGACTAGCGGGGGGGCCAACACCGGGGAGCTGTTTTTT. The chain is built from TRBV5-1 and TRBJ2-2; the match to TRBD2 covers 15 bases. With 3 bases clipped from V and 2 bases from J, the junction kept 8 bases outside the gene matches. The CDR3 totals 19 residues. Looked up from germline, CDR1 is SGHRS and CDR2 is YFSETQ.

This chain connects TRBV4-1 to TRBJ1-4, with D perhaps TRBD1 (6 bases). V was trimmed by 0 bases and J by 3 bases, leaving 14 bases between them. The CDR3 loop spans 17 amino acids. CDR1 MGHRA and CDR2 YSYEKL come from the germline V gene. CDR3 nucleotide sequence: TGCGCCAGCAGCCAAGATGGCCCTTGGACAGCTAATGAAAAACTGTTTTTT. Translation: CASSQDGPWTANEKLFF.